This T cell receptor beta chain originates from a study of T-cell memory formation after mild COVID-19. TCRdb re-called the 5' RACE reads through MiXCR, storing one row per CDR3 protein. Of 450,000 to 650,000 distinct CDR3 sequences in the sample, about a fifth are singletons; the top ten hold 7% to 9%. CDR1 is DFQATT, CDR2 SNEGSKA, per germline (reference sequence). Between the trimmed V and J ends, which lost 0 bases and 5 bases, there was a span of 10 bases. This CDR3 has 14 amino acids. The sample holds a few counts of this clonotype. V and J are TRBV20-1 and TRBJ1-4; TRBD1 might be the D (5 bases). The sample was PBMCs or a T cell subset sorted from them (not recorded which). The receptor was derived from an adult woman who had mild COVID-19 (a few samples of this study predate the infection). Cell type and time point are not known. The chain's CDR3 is CSARDAGINEKLFF. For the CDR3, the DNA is TGCAGTGCTAGAGATGCAGGGATCAATGAAAAACTGTTTTTT.